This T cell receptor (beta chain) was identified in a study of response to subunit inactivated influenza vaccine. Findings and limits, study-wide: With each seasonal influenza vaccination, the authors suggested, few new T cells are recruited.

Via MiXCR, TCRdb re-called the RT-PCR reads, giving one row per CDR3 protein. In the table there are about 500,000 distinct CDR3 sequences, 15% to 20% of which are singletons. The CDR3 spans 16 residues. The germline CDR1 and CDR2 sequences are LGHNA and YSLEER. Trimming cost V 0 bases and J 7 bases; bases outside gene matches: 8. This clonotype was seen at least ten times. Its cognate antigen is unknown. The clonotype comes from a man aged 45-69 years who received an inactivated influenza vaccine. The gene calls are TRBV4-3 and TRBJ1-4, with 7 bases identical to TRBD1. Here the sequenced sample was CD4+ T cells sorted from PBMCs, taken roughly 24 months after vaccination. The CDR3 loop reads CASSQDIGGGGEKLFF. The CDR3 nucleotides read TGCGCCAGCAGCCAAGATATTGGAGGGGGCGGTGAAAAACTGTTTTTT.